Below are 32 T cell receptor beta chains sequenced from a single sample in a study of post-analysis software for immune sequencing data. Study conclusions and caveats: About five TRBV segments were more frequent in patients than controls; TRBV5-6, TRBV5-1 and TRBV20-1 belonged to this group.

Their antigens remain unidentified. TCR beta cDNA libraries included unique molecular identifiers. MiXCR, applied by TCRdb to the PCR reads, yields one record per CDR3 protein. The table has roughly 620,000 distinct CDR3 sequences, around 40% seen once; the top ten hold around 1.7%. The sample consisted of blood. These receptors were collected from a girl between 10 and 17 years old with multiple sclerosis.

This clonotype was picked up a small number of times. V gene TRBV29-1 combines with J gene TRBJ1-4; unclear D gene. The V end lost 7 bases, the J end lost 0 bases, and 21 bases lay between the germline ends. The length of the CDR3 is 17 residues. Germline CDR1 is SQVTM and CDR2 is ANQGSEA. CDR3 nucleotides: TGCAGCGCACTAAGCTATTCAATGGGTGCAACTAATGAAAAACTGTTTTTT. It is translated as CSALSYSMGATNEKLFF.

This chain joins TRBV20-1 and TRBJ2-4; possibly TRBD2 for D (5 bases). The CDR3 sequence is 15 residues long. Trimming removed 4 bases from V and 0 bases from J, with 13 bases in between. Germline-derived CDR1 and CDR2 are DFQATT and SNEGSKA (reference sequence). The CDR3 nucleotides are TGCAGTGCTACCCAAACTAGAGTAGCCAAAAACATTCAGTACTTC. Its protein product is CSATQTRVAKNIQYF.

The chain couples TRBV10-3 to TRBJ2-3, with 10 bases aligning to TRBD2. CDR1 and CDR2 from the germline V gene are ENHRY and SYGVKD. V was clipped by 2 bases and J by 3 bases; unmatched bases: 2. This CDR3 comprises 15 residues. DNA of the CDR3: TGTGCCATCAGTGAGCTAGCGGGAGTTACAGATACGCAGTATTTT. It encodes CAISELAGVTDTQYF.

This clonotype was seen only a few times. CDR3 amino acids: CASSLAGSGSKNTQYF. CDR3 nucleotide sequence: TGTGCCAGCAGCTTAGCGGGTAGCGGGAGTAAGAATACGCAGTATTTT. This chain uses TRBV7-9 with TRBJ2-3, with 9 bases aligning to TRBD2. Unmatched junction bases numbered 8, after V lost 0 bases and J lost 7 bases. The germline V gene encodes CDR1 SEHNR and CDR2 FQNEAQ (reference sequence). CDR3 size: 16 residues.

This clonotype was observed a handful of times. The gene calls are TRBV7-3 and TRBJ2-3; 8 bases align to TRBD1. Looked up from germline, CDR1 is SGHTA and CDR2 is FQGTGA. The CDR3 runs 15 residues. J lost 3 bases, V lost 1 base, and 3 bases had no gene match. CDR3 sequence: CASSLRGQATDTQYF. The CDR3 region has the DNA TGTGCCAGCAGCTTAAGGGGACAGGCAACAGATACGCAGTATTTT. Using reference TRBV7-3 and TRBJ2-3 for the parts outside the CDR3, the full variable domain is GAGVSQTPSNKVTEKGKYVELRCDPISGHTALYWYRQSLGQGPEFLIYFQGTGAADDSGLPNDRFFAVRPEGSVSTLKIQRTERGDSAVYLCASSLRGQATDTQYFGPGTRLTVL.

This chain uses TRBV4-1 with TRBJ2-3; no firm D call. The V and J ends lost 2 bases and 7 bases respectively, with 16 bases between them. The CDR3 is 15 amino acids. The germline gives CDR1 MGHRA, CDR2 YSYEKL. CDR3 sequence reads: CASSQNLGSSNTQYF. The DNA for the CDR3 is TGCGCCAGCAGCCAAAATCTGGGCAGTAGTAATACGCAGTATTTT.

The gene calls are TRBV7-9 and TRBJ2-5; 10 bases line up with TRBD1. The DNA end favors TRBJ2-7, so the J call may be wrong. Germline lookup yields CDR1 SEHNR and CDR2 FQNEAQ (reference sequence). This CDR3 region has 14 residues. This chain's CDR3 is CASSFRQGADEQYF. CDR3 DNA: TGTGCCAGCAGCTTCAGACAGGGGGCAGACGAGCAGTACTTC.

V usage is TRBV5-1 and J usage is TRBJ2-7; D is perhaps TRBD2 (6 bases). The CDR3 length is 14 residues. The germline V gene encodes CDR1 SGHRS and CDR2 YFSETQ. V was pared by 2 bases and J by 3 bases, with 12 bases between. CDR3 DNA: TGCGCCAGCAGCTTATCGGCTAGCGTCTACGAGCAGTACTTC. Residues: CASSLSASVYEQYF.

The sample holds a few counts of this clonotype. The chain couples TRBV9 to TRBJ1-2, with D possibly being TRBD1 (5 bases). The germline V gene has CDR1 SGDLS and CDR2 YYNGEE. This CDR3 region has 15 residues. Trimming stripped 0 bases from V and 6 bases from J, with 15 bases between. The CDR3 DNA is TGTGCCAGCAGCGTAGGGGGCGGACTAGGACATGGCTACACCTTC. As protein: CASSVGGGLGHGYTF.

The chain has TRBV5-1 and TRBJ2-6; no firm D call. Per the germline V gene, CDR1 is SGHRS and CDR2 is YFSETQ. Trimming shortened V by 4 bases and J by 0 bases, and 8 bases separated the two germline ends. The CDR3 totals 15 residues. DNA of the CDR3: TGCGCCAGCAGCCTTTACAGCTCTGGGGCCAACGTCCTGACTTTC. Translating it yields CASSLYSSGANVLTF.

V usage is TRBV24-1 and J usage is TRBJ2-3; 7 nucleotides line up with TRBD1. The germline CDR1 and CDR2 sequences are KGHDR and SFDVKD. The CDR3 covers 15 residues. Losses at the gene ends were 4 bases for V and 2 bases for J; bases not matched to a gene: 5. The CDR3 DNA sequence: TGTGCCACCAGTGACCGGGACAGTCTCACAGATACGCAGTATTTT. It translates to CATSDRDSLTDTQYF.

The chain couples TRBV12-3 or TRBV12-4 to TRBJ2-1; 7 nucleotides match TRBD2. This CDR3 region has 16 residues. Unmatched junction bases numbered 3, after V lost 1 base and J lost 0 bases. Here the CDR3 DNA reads TGTGCCAGCAGTTTAGGAGCGGGGCGCTCCTACAATGAGCAGTTCTTC. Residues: CASSLGAGRSYNEQFF.

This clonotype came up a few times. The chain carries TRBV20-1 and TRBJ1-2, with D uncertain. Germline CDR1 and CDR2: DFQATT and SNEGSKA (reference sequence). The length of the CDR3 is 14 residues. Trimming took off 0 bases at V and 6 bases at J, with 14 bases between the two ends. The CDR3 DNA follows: TGCAGTGCTAGAGATTGGGCAGCTAGAGATGGCTACACCTTC. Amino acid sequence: CSARDWAARDGYTF.

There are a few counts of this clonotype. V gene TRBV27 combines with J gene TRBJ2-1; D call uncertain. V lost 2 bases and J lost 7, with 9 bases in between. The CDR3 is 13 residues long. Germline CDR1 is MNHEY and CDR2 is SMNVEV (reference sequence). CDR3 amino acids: CASSLGPGNEQFF. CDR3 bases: TGTGCCAGCAGTTTAGGTCCCGGAAATGAGCAGTTCTTC.

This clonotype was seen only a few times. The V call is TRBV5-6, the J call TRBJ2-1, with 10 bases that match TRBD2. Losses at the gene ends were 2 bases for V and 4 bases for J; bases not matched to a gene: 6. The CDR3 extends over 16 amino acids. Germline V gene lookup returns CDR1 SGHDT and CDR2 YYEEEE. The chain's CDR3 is CASSFGKLAGYNEQFF. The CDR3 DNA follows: TGTGCCAGCAGCTTCGGAAAACTAGCGGGGTACAATGAGCAGTTCTTC.

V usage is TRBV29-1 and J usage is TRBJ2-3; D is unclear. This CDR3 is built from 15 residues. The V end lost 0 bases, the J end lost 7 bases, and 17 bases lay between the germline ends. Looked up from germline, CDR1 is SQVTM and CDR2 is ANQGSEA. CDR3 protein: CSVEDPAAGYNTQYF. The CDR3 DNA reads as TGCAGCGTTGAAGATCCAGCCGCTGGGTATAATACGCAGTATTTT.

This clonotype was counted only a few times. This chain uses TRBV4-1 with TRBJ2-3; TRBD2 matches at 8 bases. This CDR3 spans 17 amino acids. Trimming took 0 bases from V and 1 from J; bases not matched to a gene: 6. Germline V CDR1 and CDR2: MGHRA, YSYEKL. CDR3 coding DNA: TGCGCCAGCAGCCAAGATCCGGGGGGGGCGGGCACAGATACGCAGTATTTT. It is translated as CASSQDPGGAGTDTQYF.

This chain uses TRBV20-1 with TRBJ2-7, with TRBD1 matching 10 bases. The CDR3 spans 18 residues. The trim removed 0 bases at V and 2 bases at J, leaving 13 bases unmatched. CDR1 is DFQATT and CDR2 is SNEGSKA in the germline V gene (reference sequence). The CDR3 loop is CSARDRGPEGQGPYEQYF. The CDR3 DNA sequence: TGCAGTGCTAGAGATCGGGGACCAGAGGGACAGGGGCCCTACGAGCAGTACTTC.

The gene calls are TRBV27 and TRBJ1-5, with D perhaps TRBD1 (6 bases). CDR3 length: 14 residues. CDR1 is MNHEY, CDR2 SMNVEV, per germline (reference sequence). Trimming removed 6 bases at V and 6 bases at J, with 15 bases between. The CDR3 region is CASSPARGSQPQHF. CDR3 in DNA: TGTGCCAGCAGCCCCGCCAGGGGCTCTCAGCCCCAGCATTTT.

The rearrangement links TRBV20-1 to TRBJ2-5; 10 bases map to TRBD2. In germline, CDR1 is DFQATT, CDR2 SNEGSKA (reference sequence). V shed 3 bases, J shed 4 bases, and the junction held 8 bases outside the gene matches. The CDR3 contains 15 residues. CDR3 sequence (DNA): TGCAGTGCTAGCCCTAGCGGGGGTGGTAGAGAGACCCAGTACTTC. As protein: CSASPSGGGRETQYF.

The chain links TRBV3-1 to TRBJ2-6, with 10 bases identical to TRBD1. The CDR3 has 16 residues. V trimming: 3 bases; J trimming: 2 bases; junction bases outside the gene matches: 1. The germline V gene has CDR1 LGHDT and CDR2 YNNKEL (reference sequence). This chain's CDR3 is CASSQGTGAGANVLTF. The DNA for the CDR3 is TGTGCCAGCAGCCAGGGGACAGGGGCTGGGGCCAACGTCCTGACTTTC.

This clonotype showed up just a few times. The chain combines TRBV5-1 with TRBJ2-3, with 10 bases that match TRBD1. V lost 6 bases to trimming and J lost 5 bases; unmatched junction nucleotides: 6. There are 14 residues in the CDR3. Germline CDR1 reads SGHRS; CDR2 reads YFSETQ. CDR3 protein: CASTWTGGRDTQYF. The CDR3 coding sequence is TGCGCCAGCACCTGGACAGGGGGTAGAGATACGCAGTATTTT.

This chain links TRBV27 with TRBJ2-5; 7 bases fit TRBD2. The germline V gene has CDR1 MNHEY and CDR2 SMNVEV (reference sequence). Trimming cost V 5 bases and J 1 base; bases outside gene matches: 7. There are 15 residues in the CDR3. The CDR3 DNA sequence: TGTGCCAGCAGTCCGAGGGCTAGCGGCCAAGAGACCCAGTACTTC. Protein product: CASSPRASGQETQYF.

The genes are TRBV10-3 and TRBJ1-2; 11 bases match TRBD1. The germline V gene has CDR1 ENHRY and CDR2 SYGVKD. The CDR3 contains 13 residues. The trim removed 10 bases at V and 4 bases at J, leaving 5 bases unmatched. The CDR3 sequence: CATRTGGLYGYTF. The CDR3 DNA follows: TGTGCCACCAGGACAGGGGGCCTCTATGGCTACACCTTC.

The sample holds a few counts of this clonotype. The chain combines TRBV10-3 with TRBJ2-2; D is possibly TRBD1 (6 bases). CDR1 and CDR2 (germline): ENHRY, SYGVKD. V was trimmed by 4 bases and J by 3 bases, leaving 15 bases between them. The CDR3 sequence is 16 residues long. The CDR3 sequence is CAISAIQGFDTGELFF. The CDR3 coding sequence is TGTGCCATCAGTGCGATACAGGGTTTTGACACCGGGGAGCTGTTTTTT.

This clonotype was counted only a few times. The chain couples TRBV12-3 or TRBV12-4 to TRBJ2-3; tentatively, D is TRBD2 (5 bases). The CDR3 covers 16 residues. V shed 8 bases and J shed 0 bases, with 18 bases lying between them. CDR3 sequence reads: CASVLSGTFSTDTQYF. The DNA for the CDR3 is TGTGCCAGCGTTCTCAGCGGAACTTTTAGCACAGATACGCAGTATTTT.

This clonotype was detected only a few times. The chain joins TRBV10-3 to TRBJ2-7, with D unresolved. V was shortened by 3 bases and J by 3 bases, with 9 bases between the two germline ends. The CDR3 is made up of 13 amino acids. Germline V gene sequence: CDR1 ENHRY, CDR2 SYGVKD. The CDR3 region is CAISEEPDYEQYF. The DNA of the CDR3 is TGTGCCATCAGTGAAGAGCCCGACTACGAGCAGTACTTC.

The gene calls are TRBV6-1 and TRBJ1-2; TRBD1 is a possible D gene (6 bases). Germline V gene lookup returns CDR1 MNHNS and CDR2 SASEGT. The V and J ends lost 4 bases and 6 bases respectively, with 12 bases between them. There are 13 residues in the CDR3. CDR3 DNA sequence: TGTGCCAGCAGTGTACAGGGTAGCCATGGCTACACCTTC. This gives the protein CASSVQGSHGYTF.

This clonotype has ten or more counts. The CDR3 bases are TGTGCCAGCAGGCCCGGGACAGGGGCAGAGACCCAGTACTTC. It yields the protein CASRPGTGAETQYF. The chain is built from TRBV7-2 and TRBJ2-5; TRBD1 agrees at 10 bases. The length of the CDR3 is 14 residues. From germline, CDR1 is SGHTA and CDR2 FQGNSA. The J segment lost 4 bases and the V segment lost 6 bases, leaving 5 bases of the junction unmatched.

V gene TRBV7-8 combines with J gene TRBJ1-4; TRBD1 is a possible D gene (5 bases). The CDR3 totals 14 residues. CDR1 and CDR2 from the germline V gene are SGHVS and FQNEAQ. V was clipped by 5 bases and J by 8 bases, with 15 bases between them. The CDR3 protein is CASSPQGQGEKLFF. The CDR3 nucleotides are TGTGCCAGCAGCCCTCAGGGTCAAGGGGAAAAACTGTTTTTT.

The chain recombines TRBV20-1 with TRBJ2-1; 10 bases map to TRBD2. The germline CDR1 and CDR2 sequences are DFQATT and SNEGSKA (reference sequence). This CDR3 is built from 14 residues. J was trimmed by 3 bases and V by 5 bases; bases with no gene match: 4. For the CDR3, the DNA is TGCAGTGCTCGCCTAGCGGGGGACTACAATGAGCAGTTCTTC. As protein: CSARLAGDYNEQFF.

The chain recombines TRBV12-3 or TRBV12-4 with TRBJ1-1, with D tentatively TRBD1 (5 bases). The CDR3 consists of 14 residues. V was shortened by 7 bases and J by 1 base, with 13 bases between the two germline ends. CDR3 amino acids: CASNPLGGNTEAFF. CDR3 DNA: TGTGCCAGCAACCCATTGGGGGGGAACACTGAAGCTTTCTTT.